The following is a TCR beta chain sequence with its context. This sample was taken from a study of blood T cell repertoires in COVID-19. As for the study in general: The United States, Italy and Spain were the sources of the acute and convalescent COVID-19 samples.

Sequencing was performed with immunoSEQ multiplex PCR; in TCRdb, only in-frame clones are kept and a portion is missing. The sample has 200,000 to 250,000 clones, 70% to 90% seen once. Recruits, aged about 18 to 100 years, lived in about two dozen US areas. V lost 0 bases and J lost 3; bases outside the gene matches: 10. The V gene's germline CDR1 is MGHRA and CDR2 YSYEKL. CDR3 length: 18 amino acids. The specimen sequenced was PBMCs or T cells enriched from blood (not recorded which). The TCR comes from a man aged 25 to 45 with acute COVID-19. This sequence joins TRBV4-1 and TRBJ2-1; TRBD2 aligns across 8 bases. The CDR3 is CASSQEGPLAGGYNEQFF. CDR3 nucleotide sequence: TGCGCCAGCAGCCAAGAGGGTCCCCTGGCGGGGGGCTACAATGAGCAGTTCTTC.